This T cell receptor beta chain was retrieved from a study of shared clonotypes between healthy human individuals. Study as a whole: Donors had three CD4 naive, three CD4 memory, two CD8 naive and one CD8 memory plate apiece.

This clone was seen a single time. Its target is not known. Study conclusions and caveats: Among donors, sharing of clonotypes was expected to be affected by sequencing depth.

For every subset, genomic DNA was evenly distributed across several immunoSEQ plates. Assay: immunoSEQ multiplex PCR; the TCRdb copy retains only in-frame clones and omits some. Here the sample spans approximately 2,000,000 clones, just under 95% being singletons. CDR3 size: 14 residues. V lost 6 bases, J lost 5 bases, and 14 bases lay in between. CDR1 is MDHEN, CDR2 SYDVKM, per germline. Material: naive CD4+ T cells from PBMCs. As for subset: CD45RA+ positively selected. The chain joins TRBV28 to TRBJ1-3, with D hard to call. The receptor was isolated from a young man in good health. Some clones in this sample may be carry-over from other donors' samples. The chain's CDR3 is CASSRGGFRNTIYF. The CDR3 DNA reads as TGTGCCAGCAGCCGCGGAGGGTTCCGAAACACCATATATTTT.